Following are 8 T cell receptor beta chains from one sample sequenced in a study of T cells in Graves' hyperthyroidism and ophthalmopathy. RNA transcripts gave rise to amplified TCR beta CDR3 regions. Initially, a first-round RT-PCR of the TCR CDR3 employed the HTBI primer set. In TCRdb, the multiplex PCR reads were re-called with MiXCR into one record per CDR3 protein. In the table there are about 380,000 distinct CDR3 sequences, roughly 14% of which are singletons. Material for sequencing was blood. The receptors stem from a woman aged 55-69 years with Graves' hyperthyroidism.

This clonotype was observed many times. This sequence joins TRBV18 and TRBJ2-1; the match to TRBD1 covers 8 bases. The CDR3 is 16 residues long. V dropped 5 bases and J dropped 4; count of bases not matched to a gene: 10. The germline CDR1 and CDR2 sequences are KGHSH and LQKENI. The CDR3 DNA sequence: TGTGCCAGCTCAACGGCCCCGAGGACAGGGTACAATGAGCAGTTCTTC. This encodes CASSTAPRTGYNEQFF.

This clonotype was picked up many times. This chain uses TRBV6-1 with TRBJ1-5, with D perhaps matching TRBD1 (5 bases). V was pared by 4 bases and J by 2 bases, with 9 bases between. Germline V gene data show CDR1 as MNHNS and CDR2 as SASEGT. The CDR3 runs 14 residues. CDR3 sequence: CASSVGGGNQPQHF. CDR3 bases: TGTGCCAGCAGTGTGGGGGGGGGCAATCAGCCCCAGCATTTT.

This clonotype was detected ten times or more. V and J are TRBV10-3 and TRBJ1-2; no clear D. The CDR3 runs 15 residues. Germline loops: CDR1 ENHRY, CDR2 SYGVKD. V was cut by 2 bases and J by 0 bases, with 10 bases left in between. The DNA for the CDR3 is TGTGCCATCAGTGAGCGGCAGGACCCTAACTATGGCTACACCTTC. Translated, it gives CAISERQDPNYGYTF.

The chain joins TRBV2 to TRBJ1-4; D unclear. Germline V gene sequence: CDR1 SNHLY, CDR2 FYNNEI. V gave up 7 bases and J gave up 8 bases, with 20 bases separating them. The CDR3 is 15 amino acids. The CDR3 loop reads CASNANEGVGEKLFF. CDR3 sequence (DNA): TGTGCCAGCAACGCTAACGAGGGAGTCGGGGAAAAACTGTTTTTT.

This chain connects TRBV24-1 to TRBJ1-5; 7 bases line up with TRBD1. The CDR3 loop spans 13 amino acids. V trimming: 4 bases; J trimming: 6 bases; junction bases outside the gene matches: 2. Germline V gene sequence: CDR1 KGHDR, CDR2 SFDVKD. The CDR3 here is CATSEAGGQPQHF. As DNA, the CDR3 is TGTGCCACCAGTGAGGCAGGGGGTCAGCCCCAGCATTTT.

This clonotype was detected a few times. This CDR3 is CSAMRNGRENGELFF. The CDR3, as DNA: TGCAGTGCTATGAGAAATGGGCGGGAAAACGGGGAGCTGTTTTTT. The J gene is TRBJ2-2, the V gene TRBV20-1, with a tentative D call TRBD2 (6 bases). The V gene lost 4 bases and the J gene lost 7 bases, with 19 bases spanning the gap. CDR1 is DFQATT, CDR2 SNEGSKA, per germline (reference sequence). CDR3 length: 15 residues.

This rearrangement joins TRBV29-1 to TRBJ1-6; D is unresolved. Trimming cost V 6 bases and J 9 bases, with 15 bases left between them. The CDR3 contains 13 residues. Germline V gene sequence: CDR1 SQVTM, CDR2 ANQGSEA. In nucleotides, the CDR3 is TGCAGCGTGCTCAGTGGCCCTGGTTCACCCCTCCACTTT. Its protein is CSVLSGPGSPLHF.

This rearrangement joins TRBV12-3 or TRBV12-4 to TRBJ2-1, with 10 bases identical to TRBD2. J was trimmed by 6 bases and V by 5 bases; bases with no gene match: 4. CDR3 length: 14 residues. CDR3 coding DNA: TGTGCCAGCAGTCCTAGCGGGAGTTTCAATGAGCAGTTCTTC. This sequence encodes CASSPSGSFNEQFF.